This TCR beta chain was obtained from a study of tumor and adjacent non-tumor tissue in lung cancer. Study conclusions and caveats: TCR diversity was significantly greater in tumor than normal lung tissue.

This clonotype was counted a single time. Its antigen is currently unknown. Germline values: CDR1 SGHRS, CDR2 YFSETQ. The CDR3 covers 14 residues. Trimming stripped 9 bases from V and 1 base from J, with 13 bases between. No cell sorting was done before RNA was extracted from the tissue. Donors were chemotherapy-naive, newly diagnosed lung cancer surgical patients in China, August–late 2014. The library came from three nested PCR rounds adapted from ARM-PCR protocols. TCRdb called the multiplex PCR reads again in MiXCR, with one record for every CDR3 protein. In the table there are around 66,000 distinct CDR3 sequences, 73% of which are singletons.

The clonotype was recovered from a man in his 60s with non-small cell lung cancer. The sequenced sample was lung tumor tissue. The rearrangement joins TRBV5-1 to TRBJ2-2; no firm D call. The CDR3 nucleotides are TGCGCCAACAGAACGGGCCTGAACACCGGGGAGCTGTTTTTT. It specifies CANRTGLNTGELFF.